This T cell receptor beta chain was observed in a study of cytomegalovirus exposure and HLA in healthy donors. As to this clone: Its cognate antigen is unknown.

13 Jbeta primers and 60 Vbeta primers were used for the PCR. Repertoires were generated with immunoSEQ multiplex PCR, while TCRdb's copy carries only in-frame clones and drops some. The data hold fewer than 150,000 clones, with around 70% observed a single time. General study findings and limits: The study put 150 or so TCR beta chains on its list as cytomegalovirus-associated.

With 8 bases clipped from V and 4 bases from J, the junction kept 10 bases outside the gene matches. Germline V CDR1 and CDR2: MNHEY, SVGAGI. This CDR3 has 15 amino acids. Source material: PBMCs. The TCR was taken from a woman in her twenties or thirties in good health and CMV-seronegative. The genes are TRBV6-5 and TRBJ2-2; 7 positions match TRBD1. The CDR3 region is CASGPSTGFTGELFF. The DNA for the CDR3 is TGTGCCAGCGGGCCATCGACAGGGTTCACCGGGGAGCTGTTTTTT.